This paragraph covers one T cell receptor beta chain sequence. These data come from a study of T cells in tumors and immune-related adverse events. Assay: immunoSEQ multiplex PCR; the TCRdb copy retains only in-frame clones and omits some. The table records about 22,000 clones, about 93% of them present only once. The CDR3 has 17 residues. Germline V CDR1 and CDR2: ENHRY, SYGVKD. V was clipped by 2 bases and J by 0 bases; unmatched bases: 9. This TCR was recovered from a female donor with metastatic renal cell carcinoma. The V call is TRBV10-3, the J call TRBJ1-1, with TRBD1 matching over 7 bases. The sequenced sample was lymph node tissue, obtained from a patient treated with anti-PD-1 therapy. The CDR3: CAISETGVQPLNTEAFF. CDR3 nucleotide sequence: TGTGCCATCAGTGAGACAGGGGTCCAGCCCCTGAACACTGAAGCTTTCTTT.